This T cell receptor beta chain was captured in a study of OX40 agonist ivuxolimab in advanced cancers. This CDR3 comprises 15 residues. The germline V and J ends were trimmed by 2 bases and 9 bases, with 20 bases remaining between them. Germline CDR1 is MNHEY and CDR2 is SVGAGI. Sequencing was performed with immunoSEQ multiplex PCR; in TCRdb, only in-frame clones are kept and a portion is missing. The sample shows 40,000 to 55,000 clones, 75% to 85% of them seen only once. The TCR sequence derives from an adult with an advanced solid tumor such as melanoma, head and neck, liver or kidney cancer. The sequenced sample was CD4+ or CD8+ T cells sorted from blood, obtained in a trial of the OX40 agonist ivuxolimab. The gene calls are TRBV6-5 and TRBJ2-7, with D possibly being TRBD2 (6 bases). CDR3 sequence: CASSYRGDPHRGQYF. CDR3 nucleotides: TGTGCCAGCAGTTACCGCGGGGACCCCCACCGGGGGCAGTACTTC.